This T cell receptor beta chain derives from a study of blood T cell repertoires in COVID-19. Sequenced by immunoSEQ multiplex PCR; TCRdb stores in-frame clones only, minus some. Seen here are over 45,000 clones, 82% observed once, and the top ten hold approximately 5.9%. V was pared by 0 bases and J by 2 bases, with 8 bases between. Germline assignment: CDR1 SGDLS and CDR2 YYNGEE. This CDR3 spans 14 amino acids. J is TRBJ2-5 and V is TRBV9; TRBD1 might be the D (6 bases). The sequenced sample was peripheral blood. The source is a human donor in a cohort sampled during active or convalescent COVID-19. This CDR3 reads CASSVDGTQETQYF. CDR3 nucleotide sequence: TGTGCCAGCAGCGTAGATGGGACACAAGAGACCCAGTACTTC.